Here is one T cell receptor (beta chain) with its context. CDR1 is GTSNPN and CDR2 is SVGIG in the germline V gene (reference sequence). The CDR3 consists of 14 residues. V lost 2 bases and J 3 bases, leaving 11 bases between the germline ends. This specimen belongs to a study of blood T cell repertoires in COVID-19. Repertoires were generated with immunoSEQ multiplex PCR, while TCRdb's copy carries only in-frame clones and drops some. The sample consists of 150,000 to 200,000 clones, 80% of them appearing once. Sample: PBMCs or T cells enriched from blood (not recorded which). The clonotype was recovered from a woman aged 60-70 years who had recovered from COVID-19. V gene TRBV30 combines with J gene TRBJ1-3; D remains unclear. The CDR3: CAWSKSGGGNTIYF. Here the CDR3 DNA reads TGTGCCTGGAGTAAATCGGGAGGTGGAAACACCATATATTTT.